A selection of T cell receptor beta chains follows, all from one sample in a study of T cells of healthy individuals. MiXCR, run by TCRdb on the 5' RACE reads, gives a single entry per CDR3 protein. The table has tens of thousands of distinct CDR3 sequences, 15% to 20% seen once. The source is a human donor in good health. Both conserved end residues are part of each CDR3. The D gene is left open where the match is weak. For some rows the clone size is stated as once, few or many, or as a class when expanded; others skip it.

clone_size: many
j_call: TRBJ2-1
d_call: TRBD2
v_call: TRBV7-2
cdr3_aa: CASSLGLAGYNEQFF
cdr3_nt: TGTGCCAGCAGCTTAGGACTAGCGGGATACAATGAGCAGTTCTTC

clone_size: .
j_call: TRBJ1-6
d_call: .
v_call: TRBV20-1
cdr3_aa: CSARDSTVINSPLHF
cdr3_nt: TGCAGTGCTAGAGACTCGACAGTTATTAATTCACCCCTCCACTTT

clone_size: .
j_call: TRBJ1-2
d_call: TRBD1
v_call: TRBV11-2
cdr3_aa: CAGSDRDGYTF
cdr3_nt: TGTGCCGGATCGGACAGGGACGGCTACACCTTC

clone_size: .
j_call: TRBJ2-7
d_call: .
v_call: TRBV11-2
cdr3_aa: CASSQTTGGHEQYF
cdr3_nt: TGTGCCAGCAGCCAGACCACTGGGGGGCACGAGCAGTACTTC

clone_size: .
j_call: TRBJ2-1
d_call: .
v_call: TRBV28
cdr3_aa: CASSPTSVRQFF
cdr3_nt: TGTGCCAGCAGTCCCACGTCTGTAAGGCAGTTCTTC

clone_size: many
j_call: TRBJ2-7
d_call: TRBD1
v_call: TRBV7-2
cdr3_aa: CASSRDRDNSYEQYF
cdr3_nt: TGTGCCAGCAGCCGGGACAGGGATAATAGCTACGAGCAGTACTTC

clone_size: few
j_call: TRBJ2-2
d_call: .
v_call: TRBV4-1
cdr3_aa: CASSQVETVTGELFF
cdr3_nt: TGCGCCAGCAGCCAAGTCGAGACGGTAACCGGGGAGCTGTTTTTT

clone_size: many
j_call: TRBJ2-1
d_call: TRBD2
v_call: TRBV2
cdr3_aa: CARAGDPYNEQFF
cdr3_nt: TGTGCCAGAGCGGGAGACCCCTACAATGAGCAGTTCTTC

clone_size: .
j_call: TRBJ1-6
d_call: .
v_call: TRBV6-5
cdr3_aa: CASSYDIDRNSPLHF
cdr3_nt: TGTGCCAGCAGTTACGACATTGACAGAAATTCACCCCTCCACTTT

clone_size: .
j_call: TRBJ2-7
d_call: TRBD2
v_call: TRBV7-2
cdr3_aa: CASSPRRVAGKTYEQYF
cdr3_nt: TGTGCCAGCAGCCCCCGGCGAGTAGCGGGCAAAACCTACGAGCAGTACTTC

clone_size: .
j_call: TRBJ2-7
d_call: .
v_call: TRBV19
cdr3_aa: CASSTRWSYEQYF
cdr3_nt: TGTGCCAGTAGTACGCGATGGTCCTACGAGCAGTACTTC

clone_size: few
j_call: TRBJ1-2
d_call: .
v_call: TRBV18
cdr3_aa: CASSELGDGGYTF
cdr3_nt: TGTGCCAGCTCAGAGCTGGGGGACGGCGGCTACACCTTC

clone_size: .
j_call: TRBJ2-5
d_call: .
v_call: TRBV7-9
cdr3_aa: CASSLVREETQYF
cdr3_nt: TGTGCCAGCAGCTTAGTCAGGGAAGAGACCCAGTACTTC

clone_size: .
j_call: TRBJ2-4
d_call: TRBD1
v_call: TRBV18
cdr3_aa: CASSPPGQIAKNIQYF
cdr3_nt: TGTGCCAGCTCACCACCGGGACAGATAGCCAAAAACATTCAGTACTTC

clone_size: .
j_call: TRBJ1-5
d_call: .
v_call: TRBV25-1
cdr3_aa: CASRVGAPRISNQPQHF
cdr3_nt: TGTGCCAGCAGAGTTGGGGCCCCACGGATTAGCAATCAGCCCCAGCATTTT

clone_size: few
j_call: TRBJ2-5
d_call: TRBD2
v_call: TRBV10-2
cdr3_aa: CATRTSGGGETQYF
cdr3_nt: TGCGCCACCCGGACTAGCGGGGGAGGAGAGACCCAGTACTTC

clone_size: few
j_call: TRBJ1-5
d_call: .
v_call: TRBV28
cdr3_aa: CASTPGAQSSNQPQHF
cdr3_nt: TGTGCCAGCACTCCCGGGGCCCAATCTTCCAATCAGCCCCAGCATTTT

clone_size: few
j_call: TRBJ2-3
d_call: .
v_call: TRBV20-1
cdr3_aa: CSARDPSDTQYF
cdr3_nt: TGCAGTGCTAGAGATCCATCAGATACGCAGTATTTT

clone_size: many
j_call: TRBJ2-7
d_call: .
v_call: TRBV18
cdr3_aa: CASSPSLRLSSYEQYF
cdr3_nt: TGTGCCAGCTCACCATCTCTTCGACTTAGCTCCTACGAGCAGTACTTC

clone_size: few
j_call: TRBJ1-1
d_call: TRBD1
v_call: TRBV6-2/TRBV6-3
cdr3_aa: CASSFPSGGAFF
cdr3_nt: TGTGCCAGCAGTTTTCCCTCAGGGGGCGCTTTCTTT

clone_size: many
j_call: TRBJ2-1
d_call: TRBD2
v_call: TRBV20-1
cdr3_aa: CSGLAGAWEQFF
cdr3_nt: TGCAGTGGTCTAGCGGGGGCCTGGGAGCAGTTCTTC

clone_size: few
j_call: TRBJ2-3
d_call: .
v_call: TRBV6-4
cdr3_aa: CASSDSVGLNTDTQYF
cdr3_nt: TGTGCCAGCAGTGACTCGGTTGGACTTAACACAGATACGCAGTATTTT

clone_size: .
j_call: TRBJ2-3
d_call: .
v_call: TRBV28
cdr3_aa: CATETGDTDTQYF
cdr3_nt: TGTGCCACCGAAACCGGGGACACAGATACGCAGTATTTT

clone_size: few
j_call: TRBJ2-7
d_call: TRBD2
v_call: TRBV7-9
cdr3_aa: CASSTSVAYEQYF
cdr3_nt: TGTGCCAGCTCGACTAGCGTAGCCTACGAGCAGTACTTC

clone_size: many
j_call: TRBJ2-4
d_call: .
v_call: TRBV18
cdr3_aa: CASSPRRRDIQYF
cdr3_nt: TGTGCCAGCTCACCTAGGCGGCGTGACATTCAGTACTTC

clone_size: .
j_call: TRBJ2-4
d_call: .
v_call: TRBV4-1
cdr3_aa: CASSLGGKNIQYF
cdr3_nt: TGCGCCAGCAGCCTAGGAGGCAAAAACATTCAGTACTTC

clone_size: many
j_call: TRBJ2-1
d_call: TRBD1
v_call: TRBV7-9
cdr3_aa: CASSETGMDMDEQFF
cdr3_nt: TGTGCCAGCAGCGAGACAGGGATGGATATGGATGAGCAGTTCTTC

clone_size: .
j_call: TRBJ1-1
d_call: TRBD1
v_call: TRBV7-9
cdr3_aa: CASSYGQGAEAFF
cdr3_nt: TGTGCCAGCAGTTATGGACAGGGCGCCGAAGCTTTCTTT

clone_size: .
j_call: TRBJ2-7
d_call: TRBD1
v_call: TRBV29-1
cdr3_aa: CSVEDRGYEQYF
cdr3_nt: TGCAGCGTCGAAGACAGGGGCTACGAGCAGTACTTC

clone_size: many
j_call: TRBJ2-2
d_call: .
v_call: TRBV6-4
cdr3_aa: CASSPSFTNTGELFF
cdr3_nt: TGTGCCAGCAGTCCCTCCTTCACGAACACCGGGGAGCTGTTTTTT

clone_size: .
j_call: TRBJ2-5
d_call: .
v_call: TRBV5-1
cdr3_aa: CASRLGRLQETQYF
cdr3_nt: TGCGCCAGCCGCCTTGGGAGGCTCCAAGAGACCCAGTACTTC

clone_size: many
j_call: TRBJ2-1
d_call: .
v_call: TRBV2
cdr3_aa: CASSGRQQQFF
cdr3_nt: TGTGCCAGCAGTGGGCGACAACAGCAGTTCTTC

clone_size: once
j_call: TRBJ2-2
d_call: TRBD2
v_call: TRBV2
cdr3_aa: CASSAPGLAVTEELFF
cdr3_nt: TGTGCCAGCAGCGCCCCGGGACTAGCGGTAACCGAGGAGCTGTTTTTT

clone_size: .
j_call: TRBJ2-2
d_call: .
v_call: TRBV5-1
cdr3_aa: CASNPPGLTGELFF
cdr3_nt: TGCGCCAGCAATCCCCCAGGGTTGACCGGGGAGCTGTTTTTT

clone_size: many
j_call: TRBJ2-3
d_call: TRBD2
v_call: TRBV6-1
cdr3_aa: CASNPGASGRPDTQYF
cdr3_nt: TGTGCCAGCAACCCGGGGGCTAGCGGGAGGCCAGATACGCAGTATTTT

clone_size: .
j_call: TRBJ1-4
d_call: TRBD1
v_call: TRBV2
cdr3_aa: CASSLGGQAEKLFF
cdr3_nt: TGTGCCAGCAGTCTAGGGGGACAGGCGGAAAAACTGTTTTTT

clone_size: .
j_call: TRBJ2-2
d_call: .
v_call: TRBV20-1
cdr3_aa: CSARPPGHGNTGELFF
cdr3_nt: TGCAGTGCTAGACCGCCGGGCCACGGGAACACCGGGGAGCTGTTTTTT

clone_size: .
j_call: TRBJ2-3
d_call: .
v_call: TRBV6-2/TRBV6-3
cdr3_aa: CASSSEGRDTQYF
cdr3_nt: TGTGCCAGCAGTTCCGAGGGTCGCGATACGCAGTATTTT

clone_size: .
j_call: TRBJ2-7
d_call: TRBD2
v_call: TRBV20-1
cdr3_aa: CSAREPSGYEQYF
cdr3_nt: TGCAGTGCTAGAGAGCCTAGCGGCTACGAGCAGTACTTC